The 2 T cell receptor beta chains below all came from one sample that was sequenced in a study of T cell changes during pregnancy in multiple sclerosis. Sequenced by immunoSEQ multiplex PCR; TCRdb stores in-frame clones only, minus some. The sample carries 70,000 to 100,000 clones, 92% recorded once. Source: peripheral blood, taken in the first trimester of pregnancy. These receptors all come from a female donor with multiple sclerosis, enrolled in a pregnancy study.

The V and J genes are TRBV2 and TRBJ1-5; no clear D. With 3 bases removed from V and 0 bases from J, the gap between germline ends came to 9 bases. The CDR3 covers 15 residues. The V gene's germline CDR1 is SNHLY and CDR2 FYNNEI. DNA for the CDR3: TGTGCCAGCAGTGATGGAGCCTATAGCAATCAGCCCCAGCATTTT. This translates into CASSDGAYSNQPQHF.

The chain couples TRBV4-3 to TRBJ2-7; D may be TRBD1 (6 bases). Trimming removed 2 bases from V and 7 bases from J, with 18 bases in between. The CDR3 is made up of 15 amino acids. Germline CDR1 reads LGHNA; CDR2 reads YSLEER. CDR3 bases: TGCGCCAGCAGCCAACACGAGGAGGTAGGGGGAGAGCAGTACTTC. As protein: CASSQHEEVGGEQYF.